A selection of T cell receptor beta chains follows, all from one sample in a study of shared clonotypes between healthy human individuals. Sequencing was performed with immunoSEQ multiplex PCR; in TCRdb, only in-frame clones are kept and a portion is missing. The sample holds around 2.5 million clones, roughly 93% seen once. Sequencing was performed on naive CD4+ T cells from PBMCs. The receptors here all came from a man between 18 and 35 years old in good health. Some clones in this sample may be carry-over from other donors' samples. Both conserved end residues are part of each CDR3. D genes are given only for firm matches. Part of the rows lack a size; the others show once, few, many or a class for expanded clones.

j_call d_call v_call clone_size cdr3_nt cdr3_aa
TRBJ1-1 NA TRBV5-1 NA TGCGCCAGCAGGTCAGGAGGCGTCAACACTGAAGCTTTCTTT CASRSGGVNTEAFF
TRBJ1-4 TRBD1 TRBV4-2 NA TGTGCCAGCAGTGTCAGGACAGGGGGATCGGGGTCTGAAAAACTGTTTTTT CASSVRTGGSGSEKLFF
TRBJ2-2 NA TRBV7-3 NA TGTGCCAGCAGACGTGATGGGGCCACCGGGGAGCTGTTTTTT CASRRDGATGELFF
TRBJ2-7 TRBD1 TRBV7-8 NA TGTGCCAGCAGCTTCGGGACAGGGATTCGTTCCTACGAGCAGTACTTC CASSFGTGIRSYEQYF
TRBJ2-1 NA TRBV28 NA TGTGCCAGCAGGCCCCCTTGGGGTACCCTCAATGAGCAGTTCTTC CASRPPWGTLNEQFF
TRBJ2-1 NA TRBV9 NA TGTGCCAGCCAGGCCGGGCGGCGCTACAATGAGCAGTTCTTC CASQAGRRYNEQFF
TRBJ2-2 NA TRBV7-2 NA TGTGCCAGCAGCCTTGCTATGGTCGGGGAGCTGTTTTTT CASSLAMVGELFF
TRBJ2-1 TRBD2 TRBV5-4 NA TGTGCCAGCAACCCCTCTGGAGCGGGAGGGAAGAGCAATGAGCAGTTCTTC CASNPSGAGGKSNEQFF
TRBJ2-1 TRBD2 TRBV27 NA TGTGCCAGCAGTTCTTGGACGATAAGGGAGGGTGAGCAGTTCTTC CASSSWTIREGEQFF
TRBJ2-7 NA TRBV10-3 NA TGTGCCATCAGTGGCCCAGGGGAATACTCCTACGAGCAGTACTTC CAISGPGEYSYEQYF
TRBJ2-5 TRBD2 TRBV5-1 NA TGCGCCAGCAGCCCCATGTGGGGGGGAGGCGAGACCCAGTACTTC CASSPMWGGGETQYF
TRBJ2-1 TRBD1 TRBV7-2 once TGTGCCAGCAGTAATGCGGTTGGGACAGCTCTTTCCTACAATGAGCAGTTCTTC CASSNAVGTALSYNEQFF
TRBJ1-5 NA TRBV5-1 NA TGCGCCAGCAGCTTGGAGGGGGGGAGCGATCAGCCCCAGCATTTT CASSLEGGSDQPQHF
TRBJ2-1 NA TRBV9 NA TGTGCCAGCAGCGAGGAGGGGGGACCAGCCGTCTATGAGCAGTTCTTC CASSEEGGPAVYEQFF
TRBJ2-1 NA TRBV4-1 NA TGCGCCAGCAGTCAATCGGGGACCCTCAATGAGCAGTTCTTC CASSQSGTLNEQFF
TRBJ1-5 NA TRBV5-5 NA TGTGCCAGCAGCAACGGGACCGGGGGCAATCAGCCCCAGCATTTT CASSNGTGGNQPQHF
TRBJ1-2 NA TRBV7-9 NA TGTGCCAGCAGCCCCCGGGGGGCAGATGGCTACACCTTC CASSPRGADGYTF
TRBJ1-5 NA TRBV5-4 NA TGTGCCAGCAGCACCGGACAGAATCAGCCCCAGCATTTT CASSTGQNQPQHF
TRBJ1-5 NA TRBV20-1 NA TGCAGTGCTAGACGGGTATCCCAGCATTTT CSARRVSQHF
TRBJ2-1 NA TRBV9 NA TGTGCCAGCAGCCCTATCGTCGGAGGCAATGAGCAGTTCTTC CASSPIVGGNEQFF
TRBJ1-5 NA TRBV10-3 NA TGTGCCATCAGTGCGGAAAAGGCTTATAGCAATCAGCCCCAGCATTTT CAISAEKAYSNQPQHF
TRBJ1-1 NA TRBV7-2 few TGTGCCAGCAGCCTCGAGGGGTGGAACACTGAAGCTTTCTTT CASSLEGWNTEAFF
TRBJ1-3 NA TRBV2 once TGTGCCAGCACCTTTTATCCAGGCACCTCTGGAAACACCATATATTTT CASTFYPGTSGNTIYF
TRBJ2-7 NA TRBV4-3 NA TGCGCCAGCAGCCGAGGTACAGCTTACGAGCAGTACTTC CASSRGTAYEQYF
TRBJ2-5 NA TRBV7-2 NA TGTGCCAGCAGCTTAGCGCAAGAGACCCAGTACTTC CASSLAQETQYF
TRBJ2-1 NA TRBV6-5 once TGTGCCAGCAGTTACCTGCATGAGCAGTTCTTC CASSYLHEQFF
TRBJ2-1 TRBD2 TRBV7-2 NA TGTGCCAGCAGCTTAATAGCGCTTCTAGCGGGAGGGCTCAATGAGCAGTTCTTC CASSLIALLAGGLNEQFF
TRBJ2-7 TRBD2 TRBV5-1 NA TGCGCCAGCAGCTCCTTAGCGGGAGGGCCCAACGAGCAGTACTTC CASSSLAGGPNEQYF
TRBJ1-2 NA TRBV5-1 NA TGCGCCAGCAGCTCCCACCGGGCTTCTAACTATGGCTACACCTTC CASSSHRASNYGYTF
TRBJ2-1 NA TRBV6-4 NA TGTGCCAGCAGTGCCAACCCTGGGCTACCTTACAATGAGCAGTTCTTC CASSANPGLPYNEQFF
TRBJ2-2 NA TRBV28 NA TGTGCCAGCTTCCCCGCTAGCGTAAACACCGGGGAGCTGTTTTTT CASFPASVNTGELFF
TRBJ1-1 NA TRBV6-4 NA TGTGCCAGCAGTGACGAATCGGGCTCTGAAGCTTTCTTT CASSDESGSEAFF
TRBJ1-2 TRBD1 TRBV6-5 once TGTGCCAGCAGCGACAGGGGTGGCTACACCTTC CASSDRGGYTF
TRBJ2-2 NA TRBV11-2 NA TGTGCCAGCAGCCCTCCGGTTGGAAGCACCGGGGAGCTGTTTTTT CASSPPVGSTGELFF
TRBJ2-1 TRBD2 TRBV10-3 once TGTGCCATCACACAAGCGGGATCCTACAATGAGCAGTTCTTC CAITQAGSYNEQFF
TRBJ2-7 TRBD2 TRBV28 NA TGTGCCAGCAGTTTAATGACAAGGGAGGGCTCCGAGCAGTACTTC CASSLMTREGSEQYF